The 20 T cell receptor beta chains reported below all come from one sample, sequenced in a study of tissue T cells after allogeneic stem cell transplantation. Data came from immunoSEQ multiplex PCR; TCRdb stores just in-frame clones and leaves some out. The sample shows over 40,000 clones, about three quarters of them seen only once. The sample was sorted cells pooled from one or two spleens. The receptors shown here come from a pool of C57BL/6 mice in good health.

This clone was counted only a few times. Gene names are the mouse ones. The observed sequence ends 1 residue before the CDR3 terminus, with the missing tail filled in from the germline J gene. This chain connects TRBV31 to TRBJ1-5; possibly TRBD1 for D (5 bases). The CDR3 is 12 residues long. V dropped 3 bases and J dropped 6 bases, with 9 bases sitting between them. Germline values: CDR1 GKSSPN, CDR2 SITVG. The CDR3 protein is CAWREGLQAPLF. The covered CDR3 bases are TGTGCCTGGAGAGAGGGGCTCCAGGCTCCGCTT. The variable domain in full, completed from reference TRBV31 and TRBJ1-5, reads AQTIHQWPVAEIKAVGSPLSLGCTIKGKSSPNLYWYWQATGGTLQQLFYSITVGQVESVVQLNLSASRPKDDQFILSTEKLLLSHSGFYLCAWREGLQAPLFGEGTRLSVL.

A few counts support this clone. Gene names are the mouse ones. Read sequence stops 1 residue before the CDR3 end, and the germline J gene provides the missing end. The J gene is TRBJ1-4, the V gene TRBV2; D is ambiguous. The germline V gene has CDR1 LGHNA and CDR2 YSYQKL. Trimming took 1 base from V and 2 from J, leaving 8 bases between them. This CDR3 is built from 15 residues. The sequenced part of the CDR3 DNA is TGTGCCAGCAGCCAAGGGGCAGGATCCAACGAAAGATTATTT. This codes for CASSQGAGSNERLF. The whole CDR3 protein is CASSQGAGSNERLFF.

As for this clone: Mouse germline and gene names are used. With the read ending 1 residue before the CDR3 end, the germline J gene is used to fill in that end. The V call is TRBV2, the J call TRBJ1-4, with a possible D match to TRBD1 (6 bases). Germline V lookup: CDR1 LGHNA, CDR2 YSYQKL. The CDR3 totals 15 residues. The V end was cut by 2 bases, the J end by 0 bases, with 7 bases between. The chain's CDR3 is CASSQRGISNERLFF. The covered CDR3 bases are TGTGCCAGCAGCCAAAGGGGGATTTCCAACGAAAGATTATTT.

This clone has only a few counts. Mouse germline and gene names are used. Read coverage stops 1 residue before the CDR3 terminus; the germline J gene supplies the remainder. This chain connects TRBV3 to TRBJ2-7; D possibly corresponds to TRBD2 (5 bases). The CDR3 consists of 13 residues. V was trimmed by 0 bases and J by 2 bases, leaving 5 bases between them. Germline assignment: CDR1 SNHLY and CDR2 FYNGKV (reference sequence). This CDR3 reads CASSLAGAYEQYF. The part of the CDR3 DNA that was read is TGTGCCAGCAGCTTAGCTGGGGCCTATGAACAGTAC.

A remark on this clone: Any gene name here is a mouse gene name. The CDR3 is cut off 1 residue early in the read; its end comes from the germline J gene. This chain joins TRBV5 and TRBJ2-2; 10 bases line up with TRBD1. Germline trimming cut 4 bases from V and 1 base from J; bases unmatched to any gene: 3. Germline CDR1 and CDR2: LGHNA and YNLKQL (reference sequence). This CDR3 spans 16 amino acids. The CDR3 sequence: CASSLRDRGNTGQLYF. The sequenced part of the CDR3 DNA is TGTGCCAGCAGCCTCCGGGACAGGGGAAACACCGGGCAGCTCTAC.

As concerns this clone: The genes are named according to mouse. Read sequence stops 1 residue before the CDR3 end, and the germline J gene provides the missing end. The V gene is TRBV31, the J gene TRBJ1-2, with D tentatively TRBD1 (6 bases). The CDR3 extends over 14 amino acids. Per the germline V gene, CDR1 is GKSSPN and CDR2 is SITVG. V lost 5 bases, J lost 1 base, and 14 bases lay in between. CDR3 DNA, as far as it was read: TGTGCCTGGGCCTCAGGGGTGGGAAACTCCGACTACACC. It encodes CAWASGVGNSDYT. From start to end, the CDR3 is CAWASGVGNSDYTF.

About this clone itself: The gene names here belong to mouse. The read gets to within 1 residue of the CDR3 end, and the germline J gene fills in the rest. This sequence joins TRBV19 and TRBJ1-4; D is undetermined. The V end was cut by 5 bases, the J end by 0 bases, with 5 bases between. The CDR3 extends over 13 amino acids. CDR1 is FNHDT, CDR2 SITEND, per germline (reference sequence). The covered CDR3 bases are TGTGCCAGCAGGACAATTTCCAACGAAAGATTATTT. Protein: CASRTISNERLF. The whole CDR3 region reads CASRTISNERLFF.

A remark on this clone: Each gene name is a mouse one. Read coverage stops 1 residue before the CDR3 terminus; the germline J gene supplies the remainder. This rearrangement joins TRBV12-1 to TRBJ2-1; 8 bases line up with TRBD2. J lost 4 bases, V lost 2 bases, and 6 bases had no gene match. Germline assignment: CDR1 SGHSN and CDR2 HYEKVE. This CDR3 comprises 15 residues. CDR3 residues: CASSPSWGGYAEQFF. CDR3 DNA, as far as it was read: TGTGCCAGCTCTCCCTCTTGGGGGGGGTATGCTGAGCAGTTC.

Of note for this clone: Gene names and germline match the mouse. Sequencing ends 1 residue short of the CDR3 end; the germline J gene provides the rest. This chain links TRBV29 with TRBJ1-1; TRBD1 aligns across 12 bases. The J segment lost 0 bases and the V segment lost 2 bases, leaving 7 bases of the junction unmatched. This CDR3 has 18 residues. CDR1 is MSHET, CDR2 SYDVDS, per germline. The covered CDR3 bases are TGTGCTAGCAGTTTAGGGACAGGGGGCGAGAGGGCAAACACAGAAGTCTTC. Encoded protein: CASSLGTGGERANTEVF. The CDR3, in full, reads CASSLGTGGERANTEVFF.

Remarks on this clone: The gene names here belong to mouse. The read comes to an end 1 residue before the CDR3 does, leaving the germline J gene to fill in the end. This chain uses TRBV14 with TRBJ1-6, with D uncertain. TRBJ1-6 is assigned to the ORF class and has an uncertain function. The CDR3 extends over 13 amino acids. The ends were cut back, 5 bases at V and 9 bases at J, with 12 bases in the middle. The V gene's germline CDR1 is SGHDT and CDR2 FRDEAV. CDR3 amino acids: CASSPGGPSPLYF. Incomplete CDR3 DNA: TGTGCCAGCAGCCCCGGAGGACCTTCGCCCCTCTAC.

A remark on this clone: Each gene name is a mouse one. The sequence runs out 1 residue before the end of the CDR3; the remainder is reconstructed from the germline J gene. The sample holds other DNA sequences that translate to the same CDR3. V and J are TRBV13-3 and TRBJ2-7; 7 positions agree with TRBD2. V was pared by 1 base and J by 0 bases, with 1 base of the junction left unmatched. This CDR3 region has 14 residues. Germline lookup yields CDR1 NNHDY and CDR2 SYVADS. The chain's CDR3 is CASSDWGDSYEQYF. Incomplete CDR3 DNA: TGTGCCAGCAGTGATTGGGGGGACTCCTATGAACAGTAC.

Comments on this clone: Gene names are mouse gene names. CDR3 DNA, as far as it was read: TGTGCCTGGAGTCTTGAACAGTAC. The encoded protein is CAWSLEQY. Given in full, the CDR3 is CAWSLEQYF. V is TRBV31 and J is TRBJ2-7; D gene ambiguous. The DNA ends 1 residue before the CDR3 does, and the rest of the CDR3 is filled in from the germline J gene. Trimming stripped 0 bases from V and 6 bases from J, with 0 bases between. The germline CDR1 and CDR2 sequences are GKSSPN and SITVG. The CDR3 consists of 9 residues.

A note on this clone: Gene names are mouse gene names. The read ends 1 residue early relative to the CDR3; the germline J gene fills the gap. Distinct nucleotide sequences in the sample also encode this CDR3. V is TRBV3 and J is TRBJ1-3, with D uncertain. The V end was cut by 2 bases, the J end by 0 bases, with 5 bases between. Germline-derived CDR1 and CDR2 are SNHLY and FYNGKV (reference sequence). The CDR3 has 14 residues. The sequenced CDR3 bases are TGTGCCAGCAGCTTACGGGATTCTGGAAATACGCTCTAT. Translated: CASSLRDSGNTLY. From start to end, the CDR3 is CASSLRDSGNTLYF.

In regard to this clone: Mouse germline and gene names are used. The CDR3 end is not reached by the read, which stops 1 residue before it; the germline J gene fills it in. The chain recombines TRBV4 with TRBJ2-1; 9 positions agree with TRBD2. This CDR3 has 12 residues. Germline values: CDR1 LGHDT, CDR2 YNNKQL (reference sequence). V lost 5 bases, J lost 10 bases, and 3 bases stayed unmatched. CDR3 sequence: CASSPLGGEQFF. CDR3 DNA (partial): TGTGCCAGCAGCCCCCTGGGGGGGGAGCAGTTC. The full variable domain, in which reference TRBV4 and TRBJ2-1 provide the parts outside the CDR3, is ETAVFQTPNYHVTQVGNEVSFNCKQTLGHDTMYWYKQDSKKLLKIMFSYNNKQLIVNETVPRRFSPQSSDKAHLNLRIKSVEPEDSAVYLCASSPLGGEQFFGPGTRLTVL.

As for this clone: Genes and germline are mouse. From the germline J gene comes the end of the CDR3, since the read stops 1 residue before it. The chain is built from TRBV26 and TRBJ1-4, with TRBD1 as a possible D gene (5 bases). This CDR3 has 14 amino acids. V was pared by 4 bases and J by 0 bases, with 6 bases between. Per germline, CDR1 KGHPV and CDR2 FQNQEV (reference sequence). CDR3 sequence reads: CASSPTVSNERLFF. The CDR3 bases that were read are TGTGCCAGCAGTCCGACAGTTTCCAACGAAAGATTATTT.

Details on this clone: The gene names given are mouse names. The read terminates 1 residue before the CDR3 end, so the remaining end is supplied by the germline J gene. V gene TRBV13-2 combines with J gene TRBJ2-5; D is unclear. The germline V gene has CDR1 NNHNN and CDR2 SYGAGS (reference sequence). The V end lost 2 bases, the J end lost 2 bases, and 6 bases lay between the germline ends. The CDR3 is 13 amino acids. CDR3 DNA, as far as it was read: TGTGCCAGCGGTGACAAAATCCAAGACACCCAGTAC. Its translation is CASGDKIQDTQY. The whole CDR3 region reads CASGDKIQDTQYF.

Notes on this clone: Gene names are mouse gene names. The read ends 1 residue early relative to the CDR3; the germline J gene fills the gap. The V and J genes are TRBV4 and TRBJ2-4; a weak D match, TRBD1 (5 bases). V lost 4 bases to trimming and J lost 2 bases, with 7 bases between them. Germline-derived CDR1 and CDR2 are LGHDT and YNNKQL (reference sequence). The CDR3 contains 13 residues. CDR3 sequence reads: CASSWTTQNTLYF. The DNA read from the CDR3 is TGTGCCAGCAGCTGGACAACTCAAAACACCTTGTAC. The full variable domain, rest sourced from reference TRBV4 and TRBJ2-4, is ETAVFQTPNYHVTQVGNEVSFNCKQTLGHDTMYWYKQDSKKLLKIMFSYNNKQLIVNETVPRRFSPQSSDKAHLNLRIKSVEPEDSAVYLCASSWTTQNTLYFGAGTRLSVL.

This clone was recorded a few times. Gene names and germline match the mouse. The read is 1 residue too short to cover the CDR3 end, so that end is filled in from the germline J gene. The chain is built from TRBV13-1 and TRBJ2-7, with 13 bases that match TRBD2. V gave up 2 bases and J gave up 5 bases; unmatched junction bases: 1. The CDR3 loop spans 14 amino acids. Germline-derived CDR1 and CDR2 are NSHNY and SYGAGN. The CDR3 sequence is CASSEDWGGDEQYF. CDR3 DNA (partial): TGTGCCAGCAGTGAGGACTGGGGGGGCGATGAACAGTAC.

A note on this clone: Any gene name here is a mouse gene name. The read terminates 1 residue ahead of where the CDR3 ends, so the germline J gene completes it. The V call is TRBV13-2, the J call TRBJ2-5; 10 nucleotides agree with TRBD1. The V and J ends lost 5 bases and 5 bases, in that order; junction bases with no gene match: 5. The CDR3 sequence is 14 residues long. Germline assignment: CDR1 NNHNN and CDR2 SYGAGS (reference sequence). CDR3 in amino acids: CASGADRGRDTQYF. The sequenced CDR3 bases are TGTGCCAGCGGCGCCGACAGGGGGCGAGACACCCAGTAC.

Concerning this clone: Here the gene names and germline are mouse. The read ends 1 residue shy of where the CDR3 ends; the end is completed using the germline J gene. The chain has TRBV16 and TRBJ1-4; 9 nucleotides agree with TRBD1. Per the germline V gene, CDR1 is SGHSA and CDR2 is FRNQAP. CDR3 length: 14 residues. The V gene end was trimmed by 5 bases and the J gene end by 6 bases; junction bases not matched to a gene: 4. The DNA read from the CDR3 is TGTGCAAGCAGCCCGACAGGGGGAGACGAAAGATTATTT. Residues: CASSPTGGDERLF. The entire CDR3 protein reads CASSPTGGDERLFF.